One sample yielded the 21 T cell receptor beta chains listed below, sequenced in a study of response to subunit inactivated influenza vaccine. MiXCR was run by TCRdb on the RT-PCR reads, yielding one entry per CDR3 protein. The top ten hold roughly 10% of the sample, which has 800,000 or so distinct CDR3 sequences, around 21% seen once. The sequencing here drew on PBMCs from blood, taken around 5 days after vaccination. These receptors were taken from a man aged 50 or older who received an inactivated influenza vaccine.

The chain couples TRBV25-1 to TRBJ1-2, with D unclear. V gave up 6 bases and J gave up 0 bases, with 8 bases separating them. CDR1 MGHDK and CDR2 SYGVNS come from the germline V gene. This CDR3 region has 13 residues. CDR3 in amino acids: CASRTSANYGYTF. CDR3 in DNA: TGTGCCAGCAGGACCTCAGCTAACTATGGCTACACCTTC.

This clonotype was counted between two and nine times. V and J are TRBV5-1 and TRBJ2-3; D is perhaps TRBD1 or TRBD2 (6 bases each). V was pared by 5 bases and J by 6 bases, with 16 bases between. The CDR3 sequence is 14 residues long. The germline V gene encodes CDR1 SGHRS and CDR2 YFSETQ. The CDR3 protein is CASRDPGATDTQYF. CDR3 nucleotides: TGCGCCAGCAGAGATCCGGGGGCTACGGATACGCAGTATTTT.

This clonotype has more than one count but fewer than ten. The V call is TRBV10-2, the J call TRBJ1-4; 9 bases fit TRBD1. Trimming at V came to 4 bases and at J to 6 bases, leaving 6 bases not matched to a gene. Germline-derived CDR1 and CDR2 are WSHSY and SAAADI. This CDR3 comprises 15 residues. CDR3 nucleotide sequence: TGCGCCAGCAGTGGAAACAGGGGGCGCGATGAAAAACTGTTTTTT. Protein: CASSGNRGRDEKLFF.

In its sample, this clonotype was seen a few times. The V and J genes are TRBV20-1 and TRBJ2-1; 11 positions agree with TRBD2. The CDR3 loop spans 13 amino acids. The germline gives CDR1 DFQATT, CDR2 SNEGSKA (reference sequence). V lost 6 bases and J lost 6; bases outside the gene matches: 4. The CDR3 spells CSAQGLAANEQFF. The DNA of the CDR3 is TGCAGTGCCCAGGGACTAGCGGCCAATGAGCAGTTCTTC.

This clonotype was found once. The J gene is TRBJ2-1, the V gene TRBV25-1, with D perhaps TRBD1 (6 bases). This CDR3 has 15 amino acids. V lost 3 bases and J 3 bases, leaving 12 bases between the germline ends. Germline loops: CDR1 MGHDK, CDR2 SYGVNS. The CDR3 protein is CASSDVGDNYNEQFF. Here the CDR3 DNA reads TGTGCCAGCAGTGACGTAGGGGACAACTACAATGAGCAGTTCTTC. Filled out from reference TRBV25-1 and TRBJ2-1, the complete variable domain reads EADIYQTPRYLVIGTGKKITLECSQTMGHDKMYWYQQDPGMELHLIHYSYGVNSTEKGDLSSESTVSRIRTEHFPLTLESARPSHTSQYLCASSDVGDNYNEQFFGPGTRLTVL.

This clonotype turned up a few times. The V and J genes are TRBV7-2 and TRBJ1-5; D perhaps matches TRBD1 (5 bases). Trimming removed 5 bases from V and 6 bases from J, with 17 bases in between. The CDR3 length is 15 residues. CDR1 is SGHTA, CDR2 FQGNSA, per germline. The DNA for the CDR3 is TGTGCCAGCAGCCAAAGGTCAGGGACCGGTCAGCCCCAGCATTTT. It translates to CASSQRSGTGQPQHF.

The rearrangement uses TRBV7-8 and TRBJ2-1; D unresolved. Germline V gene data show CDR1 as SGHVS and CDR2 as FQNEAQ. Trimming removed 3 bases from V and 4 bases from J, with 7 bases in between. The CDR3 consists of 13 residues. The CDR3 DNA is TGTGCCAGCAGCTTCCCCCCATACAATGAGCAGTTCTTC. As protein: CASSFPPYNEQFF.

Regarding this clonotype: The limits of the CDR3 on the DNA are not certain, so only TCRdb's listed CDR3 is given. The CDR3 is CASSFGGRRPGSCFF. The chain joins TRBV5-4 to TRBJ2-2; TRBD2 is the table's D call, not checked against the DNA. With termini counted, the CDR3 has 15 amino acids. From germline, CDR1 is SGHNT and CDR2 YYREEE (reference sequence).

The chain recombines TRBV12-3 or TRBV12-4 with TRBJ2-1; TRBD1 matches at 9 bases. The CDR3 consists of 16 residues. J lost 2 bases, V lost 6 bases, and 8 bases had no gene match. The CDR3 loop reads CASSQPGQGTYNEQFF. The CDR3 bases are TGTGCCAGCAGCCAACCGGGACAGGGCACCTACAATGAGCAGTTCTTC.

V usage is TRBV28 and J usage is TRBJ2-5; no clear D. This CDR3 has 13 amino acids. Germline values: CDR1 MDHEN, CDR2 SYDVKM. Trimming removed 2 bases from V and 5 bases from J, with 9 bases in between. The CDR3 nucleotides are TGTGCCAGCAGTTTAAATCCAGTTGAGACCCAGTACTTC. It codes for CASSLNPVETQYF.

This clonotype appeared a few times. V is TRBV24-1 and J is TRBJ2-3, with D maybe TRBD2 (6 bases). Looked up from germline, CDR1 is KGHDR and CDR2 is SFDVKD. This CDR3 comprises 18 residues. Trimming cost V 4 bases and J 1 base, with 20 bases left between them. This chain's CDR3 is CATSDHKGLFGGTDTQYF. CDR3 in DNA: TGTGCCACCAGTGACCATAAGGGACTTTTCGGAGGCACAGATACGCAGTATTTT.

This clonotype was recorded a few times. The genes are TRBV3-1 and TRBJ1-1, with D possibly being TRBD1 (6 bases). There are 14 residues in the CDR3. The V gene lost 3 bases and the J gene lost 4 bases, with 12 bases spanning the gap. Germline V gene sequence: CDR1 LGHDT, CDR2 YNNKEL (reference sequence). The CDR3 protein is CASSQGAQGTEAFF. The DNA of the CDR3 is TGTGCCAGCAGCCAGGGGGCGCAGGGCACTGAAGCTTTCTTT. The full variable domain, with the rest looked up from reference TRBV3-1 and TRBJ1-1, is DTAVSQTPKYLVTQMGNDKSIKCEQNLGHDTMYWYKQDSKKFLKIMFSYNNKELIINETVPNRFSPKSPDKAHLNLHINSLELGDSAVYFCASSQGAQGTEAFFGQGTRLTVV.

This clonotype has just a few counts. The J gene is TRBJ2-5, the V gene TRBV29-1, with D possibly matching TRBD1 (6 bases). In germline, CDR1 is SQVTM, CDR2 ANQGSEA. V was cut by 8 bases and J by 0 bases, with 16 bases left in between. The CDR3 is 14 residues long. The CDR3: CSTQPGEYQETQYF. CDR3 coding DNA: TGCAGCACTCAGCCAGGGGAGTACCAAGAGACCCAGTACTTC.

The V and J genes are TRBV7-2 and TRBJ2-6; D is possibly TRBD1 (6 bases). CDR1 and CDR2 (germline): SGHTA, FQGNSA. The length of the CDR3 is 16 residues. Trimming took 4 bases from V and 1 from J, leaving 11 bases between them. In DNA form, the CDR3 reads TGTGCCAGCAGCTCCCGCAGGGGTTCTGGGGCCAACGTCCTGACTTTC. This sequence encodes CASSSRRGSGANVLTF. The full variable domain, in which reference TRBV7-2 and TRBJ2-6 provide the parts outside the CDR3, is GAGVSQSPSNKVTEKGKDVELRCDPISGHTALYWYRQSLGQGLEFLIYFQGNSAPDKSGLPSDRFSAERTGGSVSTLTIQRTQQEDSAVYLCASSSRRGSGANVLTFGAGSRLTVL.

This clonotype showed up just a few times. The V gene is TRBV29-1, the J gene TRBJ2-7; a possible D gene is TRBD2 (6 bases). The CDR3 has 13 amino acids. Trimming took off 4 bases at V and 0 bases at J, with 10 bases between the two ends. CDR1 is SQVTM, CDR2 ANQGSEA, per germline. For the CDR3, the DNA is TGCAGCGTTGCTCGGGACTCCTCCTACGAGCAGTACTTC. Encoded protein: CSVARDSSYEQYF.

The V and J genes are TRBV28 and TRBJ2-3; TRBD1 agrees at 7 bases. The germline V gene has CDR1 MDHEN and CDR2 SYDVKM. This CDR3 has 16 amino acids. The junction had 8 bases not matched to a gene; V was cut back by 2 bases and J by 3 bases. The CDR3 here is CASSLIRPGGTDTQYF. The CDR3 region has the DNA TGTGCCAGCAGTTTAATCCGCCCAGGGGGAACAGATACGCAGTATTTT.

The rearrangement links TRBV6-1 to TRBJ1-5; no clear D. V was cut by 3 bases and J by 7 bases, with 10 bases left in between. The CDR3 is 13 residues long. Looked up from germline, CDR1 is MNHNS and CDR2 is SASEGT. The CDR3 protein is CASSDHMRQPQHF. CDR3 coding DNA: TGTGCCAGCAGTGACCACATGAGACAGCCCCAGCATTTT.

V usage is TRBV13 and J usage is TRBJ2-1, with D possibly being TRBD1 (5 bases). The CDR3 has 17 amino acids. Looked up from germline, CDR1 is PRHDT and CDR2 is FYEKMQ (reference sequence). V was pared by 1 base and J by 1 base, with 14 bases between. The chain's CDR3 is CASSLVWGTGSYNEQFF. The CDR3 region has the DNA TGTGCCAGCAGCTTAGTTTGGGGTACAGGTTCCTACAATGAGCAGTTCTTC.

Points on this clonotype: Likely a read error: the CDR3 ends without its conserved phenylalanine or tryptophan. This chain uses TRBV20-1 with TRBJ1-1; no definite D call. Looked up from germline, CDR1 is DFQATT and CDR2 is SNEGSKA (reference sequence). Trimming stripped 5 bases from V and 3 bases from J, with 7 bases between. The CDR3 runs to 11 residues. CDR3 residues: CSAPDYTEAFL. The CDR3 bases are TGCAGTGCTCCAGACTACACTGAAGCTTTCTTA.

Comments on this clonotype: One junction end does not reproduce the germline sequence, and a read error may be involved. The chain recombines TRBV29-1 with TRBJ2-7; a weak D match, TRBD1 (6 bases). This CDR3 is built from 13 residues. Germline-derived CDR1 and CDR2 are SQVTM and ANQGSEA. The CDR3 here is CSVKGVLSYEQNF. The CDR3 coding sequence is TGCAGCGTTAAGGGGGTGCTGTCCTACGAGCAGAACTTC.

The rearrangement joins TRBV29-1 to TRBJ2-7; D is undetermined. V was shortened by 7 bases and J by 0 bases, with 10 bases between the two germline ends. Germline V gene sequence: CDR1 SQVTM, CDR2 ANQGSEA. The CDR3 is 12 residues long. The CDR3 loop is CSAADGSYEQYF. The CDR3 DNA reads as TGCAGCGCTGCGGACGGCTCCTACGAGCAGTACTTC.